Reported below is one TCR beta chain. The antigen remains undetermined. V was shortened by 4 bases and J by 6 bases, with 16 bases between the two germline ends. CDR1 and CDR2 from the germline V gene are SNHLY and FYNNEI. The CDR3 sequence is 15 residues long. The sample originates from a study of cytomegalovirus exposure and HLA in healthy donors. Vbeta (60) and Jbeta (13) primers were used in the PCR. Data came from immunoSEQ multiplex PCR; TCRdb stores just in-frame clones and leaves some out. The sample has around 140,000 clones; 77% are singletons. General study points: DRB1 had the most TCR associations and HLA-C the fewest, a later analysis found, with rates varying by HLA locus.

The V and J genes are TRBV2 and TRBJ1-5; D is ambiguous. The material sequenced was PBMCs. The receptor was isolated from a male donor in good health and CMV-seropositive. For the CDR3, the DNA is TGTGCCAGCAGTGTTGAGGGTCCAAGGACTCAGCCCCAGCATTTT. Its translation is CASSVEGPRTQPQHF.